The TCR beta chain under discussion was sequenced for a study of blood T cells in healthy people across ages. Overall study findings and caveats: Among long-lived donors, naive CD4+ cells were more numerous and diversity higher than in aged donors.

Alongside a J-beta primer mix, a sample-barcoded 5' primer served in a second PCR lasting 7 to 11 cycles. TCRdb analysed the 5' RACE reads with MiXCR anew, one entry per CDR3 protein. Of approximately 690,000 distinct CDR3 sequences in the sample, around 38% were seen once. Concerning this clonotype itself: Its target is unknown.

This CDR3 spans 13 amino acids. Between the trimmed V and J ends, which lost 8 bases and 5 bases, there was a span of 15 bases. Germline V gives CDR1 SQVTM, CDR2 ANQGSEA. The TCR sequence derives from a man aged 80 or over in good health. Sequencing was carried out using blood. The gene calls are TRBV29-1 and TRBJ1-4; D may be TRBD1 (5 bases). CDR3 residues: CSTAGRSNEKLFF. CDR3 in DNA: TGCAGCACCGCGGGACGGTCAAATGAAAAACTGTTTTTT.